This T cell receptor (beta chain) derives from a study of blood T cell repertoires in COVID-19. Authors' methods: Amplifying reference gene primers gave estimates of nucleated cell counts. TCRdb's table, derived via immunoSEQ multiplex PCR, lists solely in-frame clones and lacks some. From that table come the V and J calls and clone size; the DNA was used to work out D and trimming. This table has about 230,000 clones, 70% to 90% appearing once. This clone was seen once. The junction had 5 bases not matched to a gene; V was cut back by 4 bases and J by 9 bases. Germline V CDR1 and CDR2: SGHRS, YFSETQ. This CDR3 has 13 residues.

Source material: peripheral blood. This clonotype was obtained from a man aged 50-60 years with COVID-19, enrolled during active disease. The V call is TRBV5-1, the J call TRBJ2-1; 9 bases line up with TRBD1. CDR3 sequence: CASSPGQGSEQFF. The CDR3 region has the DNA TGCGCCAGCAGCCCTGGACAGGGGAGTGAGCAGTTCTTC.